Each of the 8 T cell receptor beta chains below was sequenced from the same sample in a study of blood T cell repertoires in COVID-19. This table comes from immunoSEQ multiplex PCR, and its TCRdb copy is limited to in-frame clones, with some not included. Found here are roughly 400,000 clones, 88% of them singletons; the top ten hold around 2%. Input material: PBMCs or T cells enriched from blood (not recorded which). The receptors originated from a woman aged 40 to 50 with acute COVID-19.

The rearrangement joins TRBV3-1 (or the pseudogene TRBV3-2) to TRBJ1-4; D ambiguous. V was trimmed by 1 base and J by 6 bases, leaving 12 bases between them. CDR1 is LGHDT and CDR2 is YNNKEL in the germline V gene (reference sequence). The CDR3 sequence is 15 residues long. The CDR3 DNA is TGTGCCAGCAGCCAAGGCCCCGGGGTATATGAAAAACTGTTTTTT. Encoded protein: CASSQGPGVYEKLFF.

The chain is built from TRBV19 and TRBJ2-5; D is possibly TRBD1 (6 bases). This CDR3 region has 15 residues. The V gene's germline CDR1 is LNHDA and CDR2 SQIVND (reference sequence). V was clipped by 0 bases and J by 5 bases, with 13 bases between them. The CDR3, as DNA: TGTGCCAGTAGTATAGATGGGGCAGGGGAGGAGACCCAGTACTTC. It encodes CASSIDGAGEETQYF.

The chain carries TRBV5-1 and TRBJ1-6, with 12 bases identical to TRBD1. This CDR3 has 17 amino acids. The trim removed 4 bases at V and 9 bases at J, leaving 11 bases unmatched. The germline V gene has CDR1 SGHRS and CDR2 YFSETQ. CDR3 DNA sequence: TGCGCCAGCAGCCGAAATACGGGACAGGGGGCGGTTTCACCCCTCCACTTT. It translates to CASSRNTGQGAVSPLHF. The whole variable domain, filled in from reference TRBV5-1 and TRBJ1-6, reads KAGVTQTPRYLIKTRGQQVTLSCSPISGHRSVSWYQQTPGQGLQFLFEYFSETQRNKGNFPGRFSGRQFSNSRSEMNVSTLELGDSALYLCASSRNTGQGAVSPLHFGNGTRLTVT.

The V and J genes are TRBV5-4 and TRBJ2-1, with D perhaps matching TRBD2 (6 bases). Trimming removed 3 bases from V and 6 bases from J, with 16 bases in between. The CDR3 has 15 residues. From germline, CDR1 is SGHNT and CDR2 YYREEE (reference sequence). CDR3 DNA sequence: TGTGCCAGCAGCTCTCAGACTAGTCGGGTCAATGAGCAGTTCTTC. Translation: CASSSQTSRVNEQFF. Supplemented by reference TRBV5-4 and TRBJ2-1, the full variable domain reads ETGVTQSPTHLIKTRGQQVTLRCSSQSGHNTVSWYQQALGQGPQFIFQYYREEENGRGNFPPRFSGLQFPNYSSELNVNALELDDSALYLCASSSQTSRVNEQFFGPGTRLTVL.

CDR3 loop: CASSLAGTSGPNEQFF. CDR3 in DNA: TGCGCCAGCAGCTTGGCCGGGACTAGCGGGCCCAATGAGCAGTTCTTC. V and J are TRBV5-1 and TRBJ2-1; 12 nucleotides align to TRBD2. V dropped 0 bases and J dropped 6; count of bases not matched to a gene: 4. This CDR3 comprises 16 residues. Per the germline V gene, CDR1 is SGHRS and CDR2 is YFSETQ.

This chain uses TRBV19 with TRBJ1-5, with a weak D call TRBD1 (5 bases). The CDR3 runs to 15 residues. Germline V lookup: CDR1 LNHDA, CDR2 SQIVND (reference sequence). Trimming took off 4 bases at V and 0 bases at J, with 10 bases between the two ends. The CDR3, as DNA: TGTGCCAGTAGTAAGGACCAGGGTAGCAATCAGCCCCAGCATTTT. Encoded protein: CASSKDQGSNQPQHF.

The chain recombines TRBV19 with TRBJ1-1, with no clear D. The CDR3 extends over 11 amino acids. Germline V gene data show CDR1 as LNHDA and CDR2 as SQIVND (reference sequence). V was shortened by 7 bases and J by 7 bases, with 10 bases between the two germline ends. CDR3 protein: CASTRGYEAFF. The CDR3 coding sequence is TGTGCCAGTACCCGGGGTTATGAAGCTTTCTTT.

The V call is TRBV2, the J call TRBJ1-4, with D possibly matching TRBD1 (5 bases). In germline, CDR1 is SNHLY, CDR2 FYNNEI. The CDR3 loop spans 15 amino acids. Trimming cost V 3 bases and J 7 bases, with 15 bases left between them. The CDR3 region is CASSEGWGESEKLFF. CDR3 bases: TGTGCCAGCAGTGAGGGTTGGGGGGAGAGTGAAAAACTGTTTTTT.